Below are 2 T cell receptor beta chains sequenced from a single sample in a study of breast tumors, draining lymph nodes, adjacent tissues. MiXCR, run by TCRdb on the multiplex PCR reads, gives a single entry per CDR3 protein. The sample shows a few hundred thousand distinct CDR3 sequences, 30% to 35% of them seen only once. Breast cancer patients provided tissue from their axillary draining lymph nodes. The material sequenced was axillary lymph node tissue. The receptors come from a female donor with breast cancer. Some clones in this sample may be carry-over from other donors' samples.

The rearrangement links TRBV25-1 to TRBJ1-2; 7 bases agree with TRBD1. The V gene end was trimmed by 4 bases and the J gene end by 4 bases; junction bases not matched to a gene: 6. The CDR3 extends over 14 amino acids. Germline lookup yields CDR1 MGHDK and CDR2 SYGVNS. The CDR3 region has the DNA TGTGCCAGCAGTGGACCGACAGGGATCTATGGCTACACCTTC. Its protein is CASSGPTGIYGYTF.

This clonotype has at least ten counts. The rearrangement uses TRBV4-1 and TRBJ2-3; TRBD2 matches 8 bases. J was trimmed by 13 bases and V by 1 base; bases with no gene match: 10. From germline, CDR1 is MGHRA and CDR2 YSYEKL. CDR3 size: 14 residues. CDR3 DNA: TGCGCCAGCAGCCAAGTCCTAGCGGGCCTGGGGGAGTATTTT. Translating gives CASSQVLAGLGEYF.